This TCR beta chain was sequenced in a study of blood T cell repertoires in COVID-19. Study at large: From the United States, Italy and Spain came samples of acute and convalescent COVID-19. In each case, the material was cDNA or gDNA derived from T cells, B-cell-depleted T cells, or PBMCs.

The authors' processing: Estimates of nucleated cell counts were drawn from the amplification of reference gene primers. Profiled with immunoSEQ multiplex PCR; TCRdb holds only in-frame clones, not every one. That table furnishes V, J and clone size, whereas the DNA furnished D and trimming. Among over 300,000 clones listed, about 90% were seen once. The receptor was derived from a man aged 40-55 years with acute or convalescent COVID-19. The specimen was peripheral blood.

The CDR3 here is CASGSGGQDTQYF. The CDR3 DNA follows: TGTGCCAGTGGGTCGGGGGGGCAAGATACGCAGTATTTT. The chain couples TRBV19 to TRBJ2-3; 8 nucleotides match TRBD2. The CDR3 totals 13 residues. The junction had 6 bases not matched to a gene; V was cut back by 8 bases and J by 5 bases. Germline V gives CDR1 LNHDA, CDR2 SQIVND (reference sequence). Full variable domain (outside the CDR3, taken from reference TRBV19 and TRBJ2-3): DGGITQSPKYLFRKEGQNVTLSCEQNLNHDAMYWYRQDPGQGLRLIYYSQIVNDFQKGDIAEGYSVSREKKESFPLTVTSAQKNPTAFYLCASGSGGQDTQYFGPGTRLTVL.